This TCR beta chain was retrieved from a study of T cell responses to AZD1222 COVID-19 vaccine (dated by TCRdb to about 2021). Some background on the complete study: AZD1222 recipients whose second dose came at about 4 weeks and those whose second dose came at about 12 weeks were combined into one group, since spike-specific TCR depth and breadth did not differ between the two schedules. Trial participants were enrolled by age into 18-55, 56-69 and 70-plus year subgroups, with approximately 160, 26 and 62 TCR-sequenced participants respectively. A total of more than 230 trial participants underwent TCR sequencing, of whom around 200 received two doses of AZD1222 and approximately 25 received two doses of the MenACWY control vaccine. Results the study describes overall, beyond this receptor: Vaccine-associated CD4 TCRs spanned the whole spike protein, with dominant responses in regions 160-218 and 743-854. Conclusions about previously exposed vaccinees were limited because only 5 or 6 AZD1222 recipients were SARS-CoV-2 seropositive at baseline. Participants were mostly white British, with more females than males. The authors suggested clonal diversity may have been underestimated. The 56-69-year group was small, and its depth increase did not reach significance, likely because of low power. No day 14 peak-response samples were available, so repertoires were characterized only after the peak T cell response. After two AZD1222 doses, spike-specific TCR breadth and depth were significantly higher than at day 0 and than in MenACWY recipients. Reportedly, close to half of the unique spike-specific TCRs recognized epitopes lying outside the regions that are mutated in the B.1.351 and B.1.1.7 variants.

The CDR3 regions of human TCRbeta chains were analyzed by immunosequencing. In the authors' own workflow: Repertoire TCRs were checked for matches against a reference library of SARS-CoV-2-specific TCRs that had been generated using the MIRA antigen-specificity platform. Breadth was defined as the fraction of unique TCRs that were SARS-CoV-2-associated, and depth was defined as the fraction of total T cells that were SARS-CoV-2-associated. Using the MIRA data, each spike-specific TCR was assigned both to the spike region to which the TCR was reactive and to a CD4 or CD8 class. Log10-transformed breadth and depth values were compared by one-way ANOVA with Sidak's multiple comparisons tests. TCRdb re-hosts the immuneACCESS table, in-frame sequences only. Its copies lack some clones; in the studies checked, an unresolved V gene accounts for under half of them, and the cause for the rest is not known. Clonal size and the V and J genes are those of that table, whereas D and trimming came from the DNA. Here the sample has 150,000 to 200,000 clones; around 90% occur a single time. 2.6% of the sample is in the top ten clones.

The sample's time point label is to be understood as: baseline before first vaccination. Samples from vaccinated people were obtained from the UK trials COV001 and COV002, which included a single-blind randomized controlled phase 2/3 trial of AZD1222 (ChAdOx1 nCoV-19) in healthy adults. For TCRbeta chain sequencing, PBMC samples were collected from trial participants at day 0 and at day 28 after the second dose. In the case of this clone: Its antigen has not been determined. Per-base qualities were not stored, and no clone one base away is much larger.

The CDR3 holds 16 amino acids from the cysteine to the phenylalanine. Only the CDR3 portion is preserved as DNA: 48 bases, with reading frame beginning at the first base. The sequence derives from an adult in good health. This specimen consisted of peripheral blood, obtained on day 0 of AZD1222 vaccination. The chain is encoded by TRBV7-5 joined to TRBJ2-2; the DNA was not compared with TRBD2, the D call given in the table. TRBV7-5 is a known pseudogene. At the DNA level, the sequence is TGTGTCAGAAGCTCTACATCCGAGGAGGAAACCGGGGAGCTGTTTTTT. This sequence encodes CVRSSTSEEETGELFF.